Presented here are 3 T cell receptor beta chains from one specimen sequenced in a study of blood T cell repertoires in COVID-19 (TCRdb year 2020). Library construction relied on the immunoSEQ multiplex PCR assay. This is the immuneACCESS table as TCRdb keeps it, with only in-frame sequences that have V and J called. A part of the clones is gone; compared with another copy, unresolved V genes explain less than half, and the rest is unexplained. The sample contains about 48,000 clones, 65% to 85% of them found a single time. The top ten hold around 50% of the sample. The sequencing sample was made of peripheral blood. These receptors all stem from a man aged 70-80 years with acute or convalescent COVID-19.

J is TRBJ1-6 and V is TRBV11-2; 8 bases align to TRBD1. The CDR3 consists of 15 residues. Trimming removed 5 bases from V and 7 bases from J; junction bases left unmatched: 7. Germline values: CDR1 SGHAT, CDR2 FQNNGV. CDR3 in amino acids: CASSVGQGGNSPLHF. CDR3 sequence (DNA): TGTGCCAGCAGCGTTGGACAGGGTGGGAATTCACCCCTCCACTTT.

This clone was recorded once. The gene calls are TRBV5-6 and TRBJ1-1; possible D gene TRBD1, 5 bases. V was clipped by 4 bases and J by 5 bases, with 15 bases between them. The CDR3 contains 14 residues. The germline V gene has CDR1 SGHDT and CDR2 YYEEEE. DNA of the CDR3: TGTGCCAGCAGCGCCAGGGTTAGTGGGACTGAAGCTTTCTTT. Amino acids: CASSARVSGTEAFF. Full variable domain (rest looked up from reference TRBV5-6 and TRBJ1-1): DAGVTQSPTHLIKTRGQQVTLRCSPKSGHDTVSWYQQALGQGPQFIFQYYEEEERQRGNFPDRFSGHQFPNYSSELNVNALLLGDSALYLCASSARVSGTEAFFGQGTRLTVV.

V usage is TRBV7-8 and J usage is TRBJ1-2; TRBD1 matches 7 bases. This CDR3 is built from 13 residues. Losses at the gene ends were 5 bases for V and 3 bases for J; bases not matched to a gene: 3. The germline CDR1 and CDR2 sequences are SGHVS and FQNEAQ. The CDR3 bases are TGTGCCAGCAGCATTACAGGGGACTATGGCTACACCTTC. It translates to CASSITGDYGYTF.